Included here is one T cell receptor beta chain sequence, with context. What it recognizes is unknown. The sample originates from a study of T cells in localized non-small cell lung cancer. Study observations and caveats: Measurement of T cell clonality placed uninvolved adjacent lung highest, above the level in tumor. Adjacent lung held a median 57 of the top 100 tumor clones. Patients showing higher blood T cell density tended to see longer overall survival. Because only a single region of the tumor was sequenced, heterogeneity remains possible.

TCRdb keeps only in-frame clones here, not all; method: immunoSEQ multiplex PCR. The sample carries tens of thousands of clones, roughly 89% recorded once. The CDR3 extends over 15 amino acids. Germline V CDR1 and CDR2: MDHEN, SYDVKM. The V and J ends lost 3 bases and 0 bases respectively, with 11 bases between them. This clonotype was sampled from a man between 40 and 75 years old with stage I squamous cell lung carcinoma. The gene calls are TRBV28 and TRBJ1-2; D gene unclear. Here the sequenced sample was peripheral blood, taken before any cancer treatment. The CDR3, as DNA: TGTGCCAGCAGTTTTCCCGGCAGACCTAACTATGGCTACACCTTC. This encodes CASSFPGRPNYGYTF.